This T cell receptor beta chain was documented in a study of blood T cell repertoires in COVID-19. Across the whole study: Samples came from the United States, Italy and Spain, spanning acute and convalescent COVID-19. T cells, B-cell-depleted T cells, or PBMCs supplied cDNA or gDNA.

CDR1 and CDR2 (germline): SQVTM, ANQGSEA. CDR3 length: 13 amino acids. V shed 4 bases and J shed 4 bases, with 10 bases lying between them. The authors' processing: Nucleated cell number was recorded as an estimate derived from reference gene primer amplification. Clones were read by immunoSEQ multiplex PCR, and TCRdb kept only the in-frame ones, dropping some. The DNA gave D and trimming, while V, J and clone size come from that table. The sample gives under 150,000 clones, more than 70% of which show up once; 28% is in the top ten. The sequence came from a human donor in a cohort sampled during active COVID-19. Sequencing used peripheral blood. The V gene is TRBV29-1, the J gene TRBJ1-4; D remains ambiguous. In DNA form, the CDR3 reads TGCAGCGTTGCCGGGGTCTATAATGAAAAACTGTTTTTT. It encodes CSVAGVYNEKLFF.